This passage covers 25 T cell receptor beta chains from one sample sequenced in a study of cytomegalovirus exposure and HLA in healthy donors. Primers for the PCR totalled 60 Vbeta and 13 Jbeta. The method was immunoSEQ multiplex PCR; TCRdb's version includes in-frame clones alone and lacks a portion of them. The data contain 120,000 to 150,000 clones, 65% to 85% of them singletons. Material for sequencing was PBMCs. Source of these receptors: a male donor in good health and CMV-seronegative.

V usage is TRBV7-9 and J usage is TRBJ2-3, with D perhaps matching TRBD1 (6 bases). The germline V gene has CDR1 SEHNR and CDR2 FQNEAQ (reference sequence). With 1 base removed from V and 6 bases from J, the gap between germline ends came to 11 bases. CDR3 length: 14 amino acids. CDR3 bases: TGTGCCAGCAGCTTAGGAACAGGGCGGGATACGCAGTATTTT. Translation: CASSLGTGRDTQYF.

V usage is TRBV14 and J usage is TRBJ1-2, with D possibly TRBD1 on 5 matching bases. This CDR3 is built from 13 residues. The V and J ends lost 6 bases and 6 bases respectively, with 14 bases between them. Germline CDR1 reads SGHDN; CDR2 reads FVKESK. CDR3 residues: CASSMGGINGYTF. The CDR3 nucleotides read TGTGCCAGCAGTATGGGGGGGATTAATGGCTACACCTTC.

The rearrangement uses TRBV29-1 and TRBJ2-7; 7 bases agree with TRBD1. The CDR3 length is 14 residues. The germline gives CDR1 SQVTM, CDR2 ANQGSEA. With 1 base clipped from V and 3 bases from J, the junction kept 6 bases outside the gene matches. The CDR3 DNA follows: TGCAGCGTTGAAGGGGCAGGGGGAAGCTACGAGCAGTACTTC. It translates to CSVEGAGGSYEQYF.

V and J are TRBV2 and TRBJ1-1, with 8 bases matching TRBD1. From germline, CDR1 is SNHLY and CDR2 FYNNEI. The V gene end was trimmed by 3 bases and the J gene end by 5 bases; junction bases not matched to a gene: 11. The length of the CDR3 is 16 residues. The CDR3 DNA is TGTGCCAGCAGTGAGTGGGTCCAGGGGGCTGCAACTGAAGCTTTCTTT. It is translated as CASSEWVQGAATEAFF.

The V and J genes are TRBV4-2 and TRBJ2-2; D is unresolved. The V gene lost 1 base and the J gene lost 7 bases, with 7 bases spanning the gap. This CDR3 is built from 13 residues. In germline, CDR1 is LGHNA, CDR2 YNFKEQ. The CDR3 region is CASSQAPNGELFF. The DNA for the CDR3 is TGTGCCAGCAGCCAAGCCCCTAACGGGGAGCTGTTTTTT.

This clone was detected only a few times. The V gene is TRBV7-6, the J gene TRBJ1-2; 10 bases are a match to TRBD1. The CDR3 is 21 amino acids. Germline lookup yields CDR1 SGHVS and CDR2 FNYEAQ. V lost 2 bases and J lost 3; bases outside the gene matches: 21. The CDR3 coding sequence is TGTGCCAGCAGCTTATTTTCGGTTCGGGACAGGGGCACCTCTTATTACTATGGCTACACCTTC. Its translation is CASSLFSVRDRGTSYYYGYTF.

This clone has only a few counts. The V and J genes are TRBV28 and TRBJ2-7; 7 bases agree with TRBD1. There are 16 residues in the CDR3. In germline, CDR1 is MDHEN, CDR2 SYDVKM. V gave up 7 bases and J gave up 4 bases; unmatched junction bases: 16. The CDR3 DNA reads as TGTGCCAGCACCCCCTTTTCCGGGACAGCTTTTTACGAGCAGTACTTC. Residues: CASTPFSGTAFYEQYF.

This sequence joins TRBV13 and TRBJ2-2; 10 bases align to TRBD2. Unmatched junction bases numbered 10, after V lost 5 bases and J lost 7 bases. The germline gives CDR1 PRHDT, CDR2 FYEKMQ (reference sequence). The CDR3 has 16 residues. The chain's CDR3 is CASSPAGLARGGELFF. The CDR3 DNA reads TGTGCCAGCAGCCCCGCGGGACTAGCGAGAGGCGGGGAGCTGTTTTTT.

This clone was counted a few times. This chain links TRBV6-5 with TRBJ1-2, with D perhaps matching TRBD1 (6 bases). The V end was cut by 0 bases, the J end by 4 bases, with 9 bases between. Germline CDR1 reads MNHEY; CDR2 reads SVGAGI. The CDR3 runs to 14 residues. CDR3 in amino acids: CASSYSRGGYGYTF. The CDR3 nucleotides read TGTGCCAGCAGTTACTCGAGGGGGGGCTATGGCTACACCTTC.

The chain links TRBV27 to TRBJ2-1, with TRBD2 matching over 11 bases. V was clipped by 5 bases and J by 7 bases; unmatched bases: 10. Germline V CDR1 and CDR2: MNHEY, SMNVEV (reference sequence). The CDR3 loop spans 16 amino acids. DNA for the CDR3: TGTGCCAGCAGTCGTGGGACTAGCGGAGGGGGAAATGAGCAGTTCTTC. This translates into CASSRGTSGGGNEQFF.

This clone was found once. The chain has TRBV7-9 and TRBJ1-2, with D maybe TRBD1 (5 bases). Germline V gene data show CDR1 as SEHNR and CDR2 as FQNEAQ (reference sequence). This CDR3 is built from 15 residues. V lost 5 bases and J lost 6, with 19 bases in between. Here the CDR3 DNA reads TGTGCCAGCAGCATATTAGGGCCGTGGGGGGATGGCTACACCTTC. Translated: CASSILGPWGDGYTF.

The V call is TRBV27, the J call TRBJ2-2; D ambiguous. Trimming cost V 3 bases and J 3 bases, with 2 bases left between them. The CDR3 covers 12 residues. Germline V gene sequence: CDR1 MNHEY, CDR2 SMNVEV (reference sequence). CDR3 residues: CASSFYTGELFF. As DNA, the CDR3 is TGTGCCAGCAGTTTCTACACCGGGGAGCTGTTTTTT.

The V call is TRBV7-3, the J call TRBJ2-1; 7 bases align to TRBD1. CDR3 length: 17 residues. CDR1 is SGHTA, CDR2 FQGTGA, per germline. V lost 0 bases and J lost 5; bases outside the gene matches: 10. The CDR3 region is CASSLTGRDSSNNEQFF. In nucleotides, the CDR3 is TGTGCCAGCAGCTTAACTGGTCGGGACAGTTCCAACAATGAGCAGTTCTTC. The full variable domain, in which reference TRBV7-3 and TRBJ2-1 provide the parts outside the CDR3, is GAGVSQTPSNKVTEKGKYVELRCDPISGHTALYWYRQSLGQGPEFLIYFQGTGAADDSGLPNDRFFAVRPEGSVSTLKIQRTERGDSAVYLCASSLTGRDSSNNEQFFGPGTRLTVL.

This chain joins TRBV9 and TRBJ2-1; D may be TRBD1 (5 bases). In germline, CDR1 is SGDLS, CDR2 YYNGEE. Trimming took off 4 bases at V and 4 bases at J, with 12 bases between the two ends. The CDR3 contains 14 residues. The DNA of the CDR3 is TGTGCCAGCAGCTCCCCGTCAGGGTACAATGAGCAGTTCTTC. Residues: CASSSPSGYNEQFF.

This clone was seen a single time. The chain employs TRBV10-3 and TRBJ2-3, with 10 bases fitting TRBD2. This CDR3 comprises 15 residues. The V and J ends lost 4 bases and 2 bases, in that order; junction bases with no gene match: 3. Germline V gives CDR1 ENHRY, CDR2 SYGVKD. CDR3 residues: CAISGTSGVTDTQYF. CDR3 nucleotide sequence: TGTGCCATCAGTGGAACTAGCGGGGTCACAGATACGCAGTATTTT.

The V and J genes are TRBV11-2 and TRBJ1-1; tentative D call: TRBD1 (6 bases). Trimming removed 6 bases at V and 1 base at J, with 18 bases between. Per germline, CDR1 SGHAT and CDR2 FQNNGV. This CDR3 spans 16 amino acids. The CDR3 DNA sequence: TGTGCCAGCAGACGCATCAGGGGCCCTACGAACACTGAAGCTTTCTTT. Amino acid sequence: CASRRIRGPTNTEAFF.

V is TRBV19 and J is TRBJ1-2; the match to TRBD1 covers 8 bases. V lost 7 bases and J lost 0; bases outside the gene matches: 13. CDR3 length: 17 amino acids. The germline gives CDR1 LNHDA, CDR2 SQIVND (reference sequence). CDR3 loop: CASTLGTGRRTNYGYTF. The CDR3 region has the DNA TGTGCCAGTACCCTCGGGACAGGTCGGAGGACTAACTATGGCTACACCTTC.

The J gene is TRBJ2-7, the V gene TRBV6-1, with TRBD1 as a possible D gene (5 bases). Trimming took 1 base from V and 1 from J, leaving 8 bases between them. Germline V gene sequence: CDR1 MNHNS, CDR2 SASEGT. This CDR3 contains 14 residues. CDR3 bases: TGTGCCAGCAGTGAAGAGAGACAGTCCTACGAGCAGTACTTC. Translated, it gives CASSEERQSYEQYF.

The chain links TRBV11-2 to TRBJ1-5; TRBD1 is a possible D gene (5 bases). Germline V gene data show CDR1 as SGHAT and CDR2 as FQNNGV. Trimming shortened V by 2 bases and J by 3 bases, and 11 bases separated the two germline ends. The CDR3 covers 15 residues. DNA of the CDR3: TGTGCCAGCAGCTTATCGTCGGGGGACAATCAGCCCCAGCATTTT. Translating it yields CASSLSSGDNQPQHF.

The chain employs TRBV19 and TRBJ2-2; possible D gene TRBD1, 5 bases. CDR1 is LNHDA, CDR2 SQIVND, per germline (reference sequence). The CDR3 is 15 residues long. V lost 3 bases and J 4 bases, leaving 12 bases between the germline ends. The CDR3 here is CASSIRVSLTGELFF. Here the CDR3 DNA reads TGTGCCAGTAGTATCAGGGTCTCCCTCACCGGGGAGCTGTTTTTT.

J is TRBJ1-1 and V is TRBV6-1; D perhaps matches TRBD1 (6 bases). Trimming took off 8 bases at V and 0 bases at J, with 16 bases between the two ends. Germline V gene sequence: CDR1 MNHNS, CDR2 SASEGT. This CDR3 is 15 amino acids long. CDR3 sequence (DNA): TGTGCCAGCCCTACAAACCAGGGGATGAACACTGAAGCTTTCTTT. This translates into CASPTNQGMNTEAFF.

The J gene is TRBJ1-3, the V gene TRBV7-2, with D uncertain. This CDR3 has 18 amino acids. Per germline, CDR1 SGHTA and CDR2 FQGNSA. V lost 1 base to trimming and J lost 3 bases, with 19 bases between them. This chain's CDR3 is CASSLGVSARRFGNTIYF. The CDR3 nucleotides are TGTGCCAGCAGCTTAGGCGTGTCAGCCAGGAGGTTTGGAAACACCATATATTTT.

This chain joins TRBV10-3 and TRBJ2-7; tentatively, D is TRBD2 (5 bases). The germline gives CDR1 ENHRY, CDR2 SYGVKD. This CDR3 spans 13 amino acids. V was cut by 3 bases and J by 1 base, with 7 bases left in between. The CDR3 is CAISDRESYEQYF. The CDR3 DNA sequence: TGTGCCATCAGTGACCGGGAATCCTACGAGCAGTACTTC.

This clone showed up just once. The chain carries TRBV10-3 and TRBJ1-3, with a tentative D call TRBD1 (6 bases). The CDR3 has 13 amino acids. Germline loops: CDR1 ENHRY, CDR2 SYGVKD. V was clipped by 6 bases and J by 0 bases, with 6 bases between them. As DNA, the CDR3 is TGTGCCATCAGGGACAGCTCTGGAAACACCATATATTTT. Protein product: CAIRDSSGNTIYF.

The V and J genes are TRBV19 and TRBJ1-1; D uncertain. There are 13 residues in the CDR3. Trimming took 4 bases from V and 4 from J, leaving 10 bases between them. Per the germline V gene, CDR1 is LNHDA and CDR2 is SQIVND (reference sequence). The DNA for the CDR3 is TGTGCCAGTAGTAGAGGACTGCCCACTGAAGCTTTCTTT. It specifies CASSRGLPTEAFF.